Presented here are 20 T cell receptor beta chains from one specimen sequenced in a study of blood T cell repertoires in COVID-19. Measured with immunoSEQ multiplex PCR; TCRdb has only the in-frame clones, and not every one. The sample gives roughly 310,000 clones, 90% of which show up once; roughly 2.6% is in the top ten. Sequenced sample: PBMCs or T cells enriched from blood (not recorded which). The receptor set was obtained from a man aged 55-75 years who had recovered from COVID-19.

The rearrangement uses TRBV10-3 and TRBJ2-3; D uncertain. V lost 3 bases and J lost 3, with 7 bases in between. The CDR3 spans 13 residues. Looked up from germline, CDR1 is ENHRY and CDR2 is SYGVKD. CDR3 sequence (DNA): TGTGCCATCAGTGAACAACCGACAGATACGCAGTATTTT. Translating gives CAISEQPTDTQYF.

This chain links TRBV10-1 with TRBJ2-3; 7 nucleotides line up with TRBD1. Germline V gives CDR1 WNHNN, CDR2 SYGVQD (reference sequence). This CDR3 is built from 13 residues. After removal of 0 bases from V and 11 bases from J, the junction contained 5 bases not matched to a gene. The CDR3 bases are TGCGCCAGCAGTGAGTCGAGAGGGGGCGTGCAGTATTTT. Its translation is CASSESRGGVQYF.

The CDR3 region has the DNA TGCGCCAGCAGCACAAACCGGGACACGTCTAACTATGGCTACACCTTC. It encodes CASSTNRDTSNYGYTF. This chain uses TRBV5-1 with TRBJ1-2, with D perhaps TRBD1 (6 bases). Germline lookup yields CDR1 SGHRS and CDR2 YFSETQ. Trimming took 4 bases from V and 0 from J, leaving 16 bases between them. The CDR3 is made up of 16 amino acids.

This clone has a single count. This sequence joins TRBV2 and TRBJ2-5; D not certain. This CDR3 has 14 amino acids. The germline gives CDR1 SNHLY, CDR2 FYNNEI. V was trimmed by 8 bases and J by 5 bases, leaving 18 bases between them. The CDR3 reads CASVLGTLQETQYF. CDR3 sequence (DNA): TGTGCCAGCGTTTTGGGCACGCTGCAGGAGACCCAGTACTTC.

The genes are TRBV4-1 and TRBJ1-1; D gene ambiguous. The CDR3 is made up of 13 amino acids. CDR1 is MGHRA, CDR2 YSYEKL, per germline. The ends were cut back, 3 bases at V and 0 bases at J, with 5 bases in the middle. The CDR3 spells CASSQRLNTEAFF. The DNA for the CDR3 is TGCGCCAGCAGCCAGAGGTTGAACACTGAAGCTTTCTTT.

A few counts support this clone. The CDR3 bases are TGTGCCAGTAGTATCGGGAGTGAGCGCAATCAGCCCCAGCATTTT. This sequence encodes CASSIGSERNQPQHF. The chain links TRBV19 to TRBJ1-5; the D is unclear. The CDR3 is made up of 15 amino acids. With 3 bases removed from V and 2 bases from J, the gap between germline ends came to 11 bases. Germline CDR1 LNHDA, CDR2 SQIVND (reference sequence).

J is TRBJ1-6 and V is TRBV30; D is ambiguous. Trimming took off 0 bases at V and 11 bases at J, with 11 bases between the two ends. This CDR3 is built from 13 residues. Germline V gene lookup returns CDR1 GTSNPN and CDR2 SVGIG (reference sequence). The CDR3 reads CAWSVRPGAPLHF. CDR3 bases: TGTGCCTGGAGTGTTCGACCGGGTGCACCCCTCCACTTT.

This sequence joins TRBV7-9 and TRBJ1-5; maybe TRBD1 (6 bases). Germline CDR1 and CDR2: SEHNR and FQNEAQ (reference sequence). V lost 1 base, J lost 2 bases, and 9 bases lay in between. CDR3 length: 15 residues. CDR3 coding DNA: TGTGCCAGCAGCTTAGGAGGGGGAGGCAATCAGCCCCAGCATTTT. This translates into CASSLGGGGNQPQHF.

The V and J genes are TRBV11-2 and TRBJ1-2; TRBD1 matches 7 bases. The CDR3 extends over 13 amino acids. Per germline, CDR1 SGHAT and CDR2 FQNNGV. V gave up 6 bases and J gave up 8 bases; unmatched junction bases: 9. CDR3 coding DNA: TGTGCCAGCAGTTCTGACAGGGCTAACGGCTACACCTTC. Translation: CASSSDRANGYTF.

This sequence joins TRBV5-4 and TRBJ1-2, with 8 bases that match TRBD1. The junction had 4 bases not matched to a gene; V was cut back by 4 bases and J by 5 bases. The CDR3 has 13 amino acids. Germline CDR1 and CDR2: SGHNT and YYREEE (reference sequence). CDR3 DNA sequence: TGTGCCAGCAGCAAGGACAGGGTTTATGGCTACACCTTC. Encoded protein: CASSKDRVYGYTF.

The chain links TRBV7-8 to TRBJ2-2, with TRBD1 matching over 8 bases. This CDR3 comprises 16 residues. Germline V gene data show CDR1 as SGHVS and CDR2 as FQNEAQ. V was clipped by 4 bases and J by 5 bases; unmatched bases: 9. The CDR3 DNA is TGTGCCAGCAGCTCTCAGGGACAGGCGGGGACCGGGGAGCTGTTTTTT. Protein product: CASSSQGQAGTGELFF. Complete variable domain (other parts from reference TRBV7-8 and TRBJ2-2): GAGVSQSPRYKVAKRGQDVALRCDPISGHVSLFWYQQALGQGPEFLTYFQNEAQLDKSGLPSDRFFAERPEGSVSTLKIQRTQQEDSAVYLCASSSQGQAGTGELFFGEGSRLTVL.

This CDR3 reads CASSLDRVSTYEQYF. CDR3 nucleotides: TGCGCCAGCAGCCTGGACAGGGTGAGCACCTACGAGCAGTACTTC. The V gene is TRBV4-3, the J gene TRBJ2-7; 8 bases map to TRBD1. Germline lookup yields CDR1 LGHNA and CDR2 YSLEER. This CDR3 spans 15 amino acids. J gave up 2 bases and V 4 bases, and 7 bases lay outside the gene matches.

The CDR3 loop is CASSLARGATDTQYF. Here the CDR3 DNA reads TGTGCCAGCAGCTTAGCGCGTGGGGCCACAGATACGCAGTATTTT. V and J are TRBV7-9 and TRBJ2-3; tentative D call: TRBD1 (5 bases). Germline V CDR1 and CDR2: SEHNR, FQNEAQ (reference sequence). There are 15 residues in the CDR3. Trimming removed 0 bases at V and 2 bases at J, with 9 bases between.

This chain links TRBV24-1 with TRBJ2-3; D is possibly TRBD2 (7 bases). The CDR3 totals 17 residues. V lost 0 bases and J 4 bases, leaving 16 bases between the germline ends. Looked up from germline, CDR1 is KGHDR and CDR2 is SFDVKD. CDR3 sequence: CATSDLQGGGPADTQYF. DNA for the CDR3: TGTGCCACCAGTGATTTGCAGGGCGGGGGCCCCGCAGATACGCAGTATTTT.

Regarding this clone: A read error is possible here, since a much larger clone lies one base away. This specimen includes other DNA sequences encoding the same CDR3. V and J are TRBV7-3 and TRBJ2-1; tentatively, D is TRBD1 (5 bases). CDR3 length equals 14 residues. Germline CDR1 is SGHTA and CDR2 is FQGTGA. CDR3 nucleotide sequence: TGTGCCAGCAGCCTGCAGGGATTCTACAATGAACAGTTCTTC. Protein product: CASSLQGFYNEQFF.

In its sample, this clone was seen a few times. This chain connects TRBV3-1 (or the pseudogene TRBV3-2) to TRBJ1-1; D not resolved. The germline V gene has CDR1 LGHDT and CDR2 YNNKEL (reference sequence). The CDR3 totals 17 residues. V lost 1 base and J lost 0, with 15 bases in between. As DNA, the CDR3 is TGTGCCAGCAGCCAAGTTAGTTCTGCGTCCATGAACACTGAAGCTTTCTTT. This encodes CASSQVSSASMNTEAFF.

On this clone itself: Other DNA variants within this sample encode the same CDR3. The chain joins TRBV7-2 to TRBJ1-1; D is perhaps TRBD1 (5 bases). Trimming took 5 bases from V and 8 from J, leaving 9 bases between them. The CDR3 is made up of 11 amino acids. The germline gives CDR1 SGHTA, CDR2 FQGNSA. The DNA for the CDR3 is TGTGCCAGCAGCCGCGGGGGAGAAGCTTTCTTT. It specifies CASSRGGEAFF.

The gene calls are TRBV30 and TRBJ2-1, with D unresolved. The V end lost 2 bases, the J end lost 2 bases, and 10 bases lay between the germline ends. Germline-derived CDR1 and CDR2 are GTSNPN and SVGIG (reference sequence). The CDR3 consists of 14 residues. In nucleotides, the CDR3 is TGTGCCTGGAGTACCAAGCGTACCTACAATGAGCAGTTCTTC. The encoded protein is CAWSTKRTYNEQFF.

The chain has TRBV7-9 and TRBJ2-2; D is perhaps TRBD2 (5 bases). Germline CDR1 and CDR2: SEHNR and FQNEAQ (reference sequence). Trimming removed 5 bases from V and 3 bases from J, with 16 bases in between. CDR3 length: 16 residues. Here the CDR3 reads CASSQEGRRYTGELFF. CDR3 DNA: TGTGCCAGCAGCCAAGAGGGAAGGCGGTACACCGGGGAGCTGTTTTTT.

The rearrangement links TRBV6-1 to TRBJ2-2; 11 positions match TRBD2. This CDR3 has 17 residues. Looked up from germline, CDR1 is MNHNS and CDR2 is SASEGT. The V and J ends lost 4 bases and 2 bases, in that order; junction bases with no gene match: 6. The CDR3 coding sequence is TGTGCCAGCAGTGTTGGGACTAGCGGAGCAAACACCGGGGAGCTGTTTTTT. This codes for CASSVGTSGANTGELFF.